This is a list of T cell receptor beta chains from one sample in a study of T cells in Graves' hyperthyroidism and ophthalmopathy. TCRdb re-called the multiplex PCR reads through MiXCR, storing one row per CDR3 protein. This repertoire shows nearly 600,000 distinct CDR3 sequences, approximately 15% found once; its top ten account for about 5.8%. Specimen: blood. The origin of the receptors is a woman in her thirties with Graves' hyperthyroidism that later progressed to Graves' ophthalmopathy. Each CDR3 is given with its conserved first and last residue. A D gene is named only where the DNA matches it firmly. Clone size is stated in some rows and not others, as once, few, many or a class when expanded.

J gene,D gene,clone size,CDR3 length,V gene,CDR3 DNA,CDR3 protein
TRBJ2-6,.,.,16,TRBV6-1,TGTGCCAGCAGTTATCTGCTGGACACTGGGGCCAACGTCCTGACTTTC,CASSYLLDTGANVLTF
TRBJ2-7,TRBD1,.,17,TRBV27,TGTGCCAGCAGCGATTCTATTGGGACAGGTATTCCCTACGAGCAGTACTTC,CASSDSIGTGIPYEQYF
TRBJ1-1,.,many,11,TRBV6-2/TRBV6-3,TGTGCCAGCAGCACGCAAGCTGAAGCTTTCTTT,CASSTQAEAFF
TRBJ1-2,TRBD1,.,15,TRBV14,TGTGCCAGCAGCCACAGGGACAGGGGGATCTATGGCTACACCTTC,CASSHRDRGIYGYTF
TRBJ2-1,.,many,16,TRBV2,TGTGCCAGCTCCTTGCAGCGGTCCTCCTTCTACAATGAGCAGTTCTTC,CASSLQRSSFYNEQFF
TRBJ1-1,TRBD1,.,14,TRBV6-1,TGTGCCAGCAACCAGGGGGATTTGAACACTGAAGCTTTCTTT,CASNQGDLNTEAFF
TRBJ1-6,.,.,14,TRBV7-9,TGTGCCAGCAGCTGGGGGCAGAAGAATTCACCCCTCCACTTT,CASSWGQKNSPLHF
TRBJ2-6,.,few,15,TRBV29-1,TGCAGCGTTGAACAAACGAACTCTGGGGCCAACGTCCTGACTTTC,CSVEQTNSGANVLTF
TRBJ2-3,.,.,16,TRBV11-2,TGTGCCAGCAGCTTACCCCAGAGGCCCCCCACAGATACGCAGTATTTT,CASSLPQRPPTDTQYF
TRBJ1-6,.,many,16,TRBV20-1,TGCAGTGCTAGAGATGCAGGGAAGAGGGATAATTCACCCCTCCACTTT,CSARDAGKRDNSPLHF
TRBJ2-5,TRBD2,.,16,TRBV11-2,TGTGCCAGCAGCCTAGGGACTAGCGGGAGTATGGAGACCCAGTACTTC,CASSLGTSGSMETQYF
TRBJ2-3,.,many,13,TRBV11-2,TGTGCCAGCAGCTTAGATGGGGAAGATACGCAGTATTTT,CASSLDGEDTQYF
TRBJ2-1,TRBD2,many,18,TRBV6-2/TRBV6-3,TGTGCCAGCAGTTACCCCCTAGAGGAGGGAGGGTCCTACAATGAGCAGTTCTTC,CASSYPLEEGGSYNEQFF
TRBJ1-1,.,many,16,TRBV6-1,TGTGCCAGCAGTCCTCCGGGACATCTAAGGGGCACTGAAGCTTTCTTT,CASSPPGHLRGTEAFF
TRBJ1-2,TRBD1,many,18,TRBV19,TGTGCCAGTAGTTCCCGACAGGGGATGTATCTCGGATCATATGGCTACACCTTC,CASSSRQGMYLGSYGYTF
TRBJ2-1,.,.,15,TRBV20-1,TGCAGTGCTAGAGATTCTAGAAACCCCTACAATGAGCAGTTCTTC,CSARDSRNPYNEQFF
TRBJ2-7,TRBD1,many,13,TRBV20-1,TGCAGTGCCCAGGACAGGGGCAACTACGAGCAGTACTTC,CSAQDRGNYEQYF